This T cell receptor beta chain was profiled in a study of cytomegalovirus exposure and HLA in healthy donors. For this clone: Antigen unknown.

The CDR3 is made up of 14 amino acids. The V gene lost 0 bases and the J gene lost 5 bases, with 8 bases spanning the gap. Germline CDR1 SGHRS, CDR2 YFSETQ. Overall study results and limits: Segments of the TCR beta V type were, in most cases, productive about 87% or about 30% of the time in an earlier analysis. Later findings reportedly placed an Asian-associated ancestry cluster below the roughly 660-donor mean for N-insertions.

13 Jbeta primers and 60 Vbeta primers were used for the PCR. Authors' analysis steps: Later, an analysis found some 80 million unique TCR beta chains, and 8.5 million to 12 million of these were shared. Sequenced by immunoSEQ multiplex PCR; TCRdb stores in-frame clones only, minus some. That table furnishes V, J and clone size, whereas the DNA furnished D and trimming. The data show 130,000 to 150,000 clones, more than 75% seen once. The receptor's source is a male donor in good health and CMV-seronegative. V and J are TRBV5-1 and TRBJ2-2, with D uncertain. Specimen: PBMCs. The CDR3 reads CASSLDSSTGELFF. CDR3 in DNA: TGCGCCAGCAGCTTGGACAGCAGTACCGGGGAGCTGTTTTTT.